This T cell receptor (beta chain) was sequenced during a study of cytomegalovirus exposure and HLA in healthy donors. Background on the study: There were some 410 genotyped donors. Of these, roughly 80% fell in the genetic ancestry cluster associated with self-reported Caucasian donors.

Study-level findings and limits: In the analysis, some V segments, TRBV6-2 and TRBV6-3 included, were excluded as indistinguishable. Listed as cytomegalovirus-associated were around 160 TCR beta chains.

Vbeta (60) and Jbeta (13) primers were used in the PCR. Sequenced by immunoSEQ multiplex PCR; TCRdb stores in-frame clones only, minus some. The sample consists of some 110,000 clones, around 76% of them appearing once. As regards this clone: Antigen specificity is unknown.

The length of the CDR3 is 18 residues. With 0 bases removed from V and 3 bases from J, the gap between germline ends came to 20 bases. The germline V gene has CDR1 SGHRS and CDR2 YFSETQ. Input material: PBMCs. V gene TRBV5-1 combines with J gene TRBJ2-3; TRBD2 is a possible D gene (6 bases). The receptor comes from a man aged 50-60 years in good health and CMV-seropositive. The DNA of the CDR3 is TGCGCCAGCAGCTTGGGGGCCCGGGAGAGGGAGAGAACAGATACGCAGTATTTT. It is translated as CASSLGARERERTDTQYF.